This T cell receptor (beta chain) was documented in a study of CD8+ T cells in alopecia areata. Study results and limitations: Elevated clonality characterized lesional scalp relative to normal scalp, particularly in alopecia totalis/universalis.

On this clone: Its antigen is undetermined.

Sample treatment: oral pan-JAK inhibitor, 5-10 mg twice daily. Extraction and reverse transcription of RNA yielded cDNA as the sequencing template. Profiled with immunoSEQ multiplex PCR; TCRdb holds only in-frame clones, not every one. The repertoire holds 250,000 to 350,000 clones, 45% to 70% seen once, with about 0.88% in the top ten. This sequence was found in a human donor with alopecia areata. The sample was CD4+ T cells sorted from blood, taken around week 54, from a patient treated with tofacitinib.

This CDR3 is CASSPPTGLGSPLHF. The DNA for the CDR3 is TGTGCCAGCAGTCCCCCGACAGGGCTCGGGTCACCCCTCCACTTT. The chain combines TRBV6-5 with TRBJ1-6; 7 bases agree with TRBD1. Germline V gene data show CDR1 as MNHEY and CDR2 as SVGAGI. This CDR3 is 15 amino acids long. The V gene end was trimmed by 5 bases and the J gene end by 10 bases; junction bases not matched to a gene: 11.